Described below is a single T cell receptor beta chain sequence and its context. Its specific antigen is unknown. Base qualities were left out, and no much larger clone turns up one base away. The data were taken from a study of brain metastases from non-small cell lung cancer (dated by TCRdb to the late 2010s). Background on the whole study: The study profiled the immune microenvironment of paired resected primary tumors and brain metastases from non-small-cell lung cancer patients.

A cohort of about 39 patients with surgically resected non-small-cell lung cancer, for whom both primary tumor and brain metastasis specimens were available, was included. The tumor specimens consisted of archival formalin-fixed, paraffin-embedded tissues. The CDR3 runs 12 amino acids, cysteine and phenylalanine included. This entry keeps only the CDR3 DNA: 36 bases, framed from base 1. Trimming costs V 7 bases and J 4 bases, and their ends lie 11 bases apart. Summary of the overall study and its limitations: T-cell infiltration was lower in brain metastases than in primary tumors (P < 0.001). Compared with the matched primary tumors, T-cell clones appeared to be expanded in around 64% of brain metastases. Paired brain metastases and primary tumors largely shared TCR repertoires, although T-cell densities in the metastases were sparse.

Libraries were prepared through the immunoSEQ multiplex PCR assay. Sequencing of the T-cell receptor beta chain repertoire was carried out together with a 770-gene immune expression panel. The immuneACCESS repertoire file appears here via TCRdb, limited to in-frame rearrangements. These files lack a portion of the clones; in checked studies, under half of the deficit traces to unresolved V genes, and the cause of the others is not known. The sample records approximately 2,800 clones, just over 85% of which are singletons. The ten largest clones add up to more than 6.5% of the sample. This receptor was identified in a donor at least 40 years old with non-small cell lung cancer. The sequenced material came from primary lung tumor tissue. The sample's cell subset or site, from its label and the paper: primary lung tumor paired with brain metastasis. Recombination joined TRBV12-3 or TRBV12-4 with TRBJ2-7; too little of a D gene remains to name it. The DNA sequence is as follows: TGTGCCAGCACAGCGTCGAGATACGAGCAGTACTTC. The resulting protein is CASTASRYEQYF.